The 5 T cell receptor beta chains in this list originate from one sample, sequenced in a study of blood T cell repertoires in COVID-19. Sequenced by immunoSEQ multiplex PCR; TCRdb stores in-frame clones only, minus some. The sample includes approximately 150,000 clones, roughly 85% seen only once; the top ten take around 5%. The sequenced material came from peripheral blood. The receptors derive from a woman aged 50 to 65 with COVID-19, enrolled during active disease.

This clone has just a few counts. The chain employs TRBV7-2 and TRBJ2-3; possible D gene TRBD2, 6 bases. Germline CDR1 reads SGHTA; CDR2 reads FQGNSA. The ends were cut back, 1 base at V and 4 bases at J, with 12 bases in the middle. The CDR3 spans 15 residues. The CDR3 coding sequence is TGTGCCAGCAGCTTAGATATGACTAGTTCAGATACGCAGTATTTT. It yields the protein CASSLDMTSSDTQYF.

The chain couples TRBV7-2 to TRBJ1-2; the D gene is possibly TRBD1 (6 bases). In germline, CDR1 is SGHTA, CDR2 FQGNSA. The CDR3 extends over 17 amino acids. The germline V and J ends were trimmed by 1 base and 4 bases, with 19 bases remaining between them. The CDR3 DNA sequence: TGTGCCAGCAGCTTAGGCAGGGGACACGGGATGAGCTATGGCTACACCTTC. This encodes CASSLGRGHGMSYGYTF.

This clone appeared a few times. V is TRBV4-3 and J is TRBJ2-6, with TRBD1 matching 7 bases. The CDR3 extends over 14 amino acids. V gave up 6 bases and J gave up 2 bases; unmatched junction bases: 1. Germline CDR1 is LGHNA and CDR2 is YSLEER. The DNA of the CDR3 is TGCGCCAGCAGACAGGGGACTGGGGCCAACGTCCTGACTTTC. This encodes CASRQGTGANVLTF.

The genes are TRBV3-1 (or the pseudogene TRBV3-2) and TRBJ1-4, with 8 nucleotides matching TRBD1. The length of the CDR3 is 15 residues. The V gene end was trimmed by 5 bases and the J gene end by 3 bases; junction bases not matched to a gene: 5. In germline, CDR1 is LGHDT, CDR2 YNNKEL (reference sequence). The CDR3 coding sequence is TGTGCCAGCAGCGAGGGGGGACAGGCTAATGAAAAACTGTTTTTT. It codes for CASSEGGQANEKLFF.

J is TRBJ1-5 and V is TRBV19; D not certain. The CDR3 totals 10 residues. Germline loops: CDR1 LNHDA, CDR2 SQIVND (reference sequence). V lost 10 bases and J 9 bases, leaving 10 bases between the germline ends. CDR3 residues: CATPEAPQHF. CDR3 nucleotide sequence: TGTGCCACTCCTGAGGCGCCCCAGCATTTT.